A selection of T cell receptor beta chains follows, all from one sample in a study of cytomegalovirus exposure and HLA in healthy donors. Assay: immunoSEQ multiplex PCR; the TCRdb copy retains only in-frame clones and omits some. This table has around 100,000 clones, around 78% appearing once. Sequencing was carried out using PBMCs. The origin of the receptors is a man aged 35-49 years in good health and CMV-seronegative. Each CDR3 is given with its conserved first and last residue. A D gene is named only where the DNA matches it firmly. Only part of the rows carry a size: once, few, many, or a class if the clone is expanded.

>-|TRBV7-2|-|TRBJ2-3
CASSLVRGRPTDTQYF
TGTGCCAGCAGCTTAGTCCGGGGTCGACCCACAGATACGCAGTATTTT
>once|TRBV25-1|-|TRBJ1-1
CASSEGGSLNTEAFF
TGTGCCAGCAGTGAAGGGGGCAGTTTGAACACTGAAGCTTTCTTT
>-|TRBV6-1|TRBD2|TRBJ2-3
CASSKRGASDTQYF
TGTGCCAGCAGTAAGCGGGGGGCGTCAGATACGCAGTATTTT
>-|TRBV27|TRBD2|TRBJ2-2
CASRNSGGNTGELFF
TGTGCCAGCAGGAATAGCGGGGGCAACACCGGGGAGCTGTTTTTT
>-|TRBV15|-|TRBJ1-6
CATSRDTATGSPLHF
TGTGCCACCAGCAGAGATACCGCTACCGGTTCACCCCTCCACTTT
>-|TRBV7-7|-|TRBJ2-5
CASGRDLQETQYF
TGTGCTAGCGGACGGGACTTGCAAGAGACCCAGTACTTC
>-|TRBV5-4|TRBD1|TRBJ2-6
CASSSGQFLSGANVLTF
TGTGCCAGCAGCTCGGGACAGTTTCTTTCTGGGGCCAACGTCCTGACTTTC
>few|TRBV6-1|TRBD1|TRBJ1-1
CASSGLTGMNTEAFF
TGTGCCAGCAGTGGGTTGACAGGGATGAACACTGAAGCTTTCTTT
>-|TRBV12-5|TRBD1|TRBJ2-7
CASGPDRGHEQYF
TGTGCTAGTGGGCCCGACAGGGGCCACGAGCAGTACTTC
>-|TRBV5-6|TRBD1|TRBJ2-7
CASSFFPTGAAYEQYF
TGTGCCAGCAGCTTTTTTCCTACAGGGGCGGCCTACGAGCAGTACTTC
>-|TRBV5-6|-|TRBJ1-3
CASSRQGTGNTIYF
TGTGCCAGCAGTCGGCAGGGTACTGGAAACACCATATATTTT
>-|TRBV11-2|TRBD1|TRBJ1-2
CASSLPGQGFGYTF
TGTGCCAGCAGCTTACCGGGACAGGGGTTTGGCTACACCTTC
>few|TRBV12-5|TRBD1|TRBJ1-3
CASGFGGQGVNTIYF
TGTGCTAGTGGTTTTGGGGGGCAGGGGGTAAACACCATATATTTT
>few|TRBV11-2|TRBD2|TRBJ2-5
CASSSHLGGEQETQYF
TGTGCCAGCAGCTCCCACCTCGGGGGGGAGCAAGAGACCCAGTACTTC
>-|TRBV7-8|TRBD1|TRBJ1-6
CASSLRQGANDYNSPLHF
TGTGCCAGCAGCTTACGACAGGGGGCGAATGATTATAATTCACCCCTCCACTTT
>-|TRBV7-8|TRBD1|TRBJ1-2
CASSRDRNYGYTF
TGTGCCAGCAGCCGGGACAGGAACTATGGCTACACCTTC
>-|TRBV11-3|TRBD1|TRBJ2-2
CASSLSGQGSGELFF
TGTGCCAGCAGCTTAAGCGGACAGGGGTCCGGGGAGCTGTTTTTT
>once|TRBV5-4|TRBD1|TRBJ2-7
CASSARDRGSYEQYF
TGTGCCAGCAGCGCAAGAGACAGGGGGTCCTACGAGCAGTACTTC
>-|TRBV6-5|TRBD1|TRBJ2-2
CASSRDRNTGELFF
TGTGCCAGCAGCCGGGACAGGAACACCGGGGAGCTGTTTTTT
>-|TRBV11-2|TRBD2|TRBJ2-7
CASSPNVAGAGEQYF
TGTGCCAGCAGCCCGAATGTAGCGGGGGCTGGCGAGCAGTACTTC
>-|TRBV9|-|TRBJ1-1
CASSLRQGGEAFF
TGTGCCAGCAGCCTGAGACAAGGAGGTGAAGCTTTCTTT
>-|TRBV30|-|TRBJ1-4
CASGIGEFATNEKLFF
TGTGCCTCGGGAATTGGAGAGTTTGCAACTAATGAAAAACTGTTTTTT
>-|TRBV2|-|TRBJ2-5
CASSDTGLIQETQYF
TGTGCCAGCAGTGATACAGGGTTAATCCAAGAGACCCAGTACTTC
>-|TRBV13|TRBD1|TRBJ1-2
CASRAPGTGNYGYTF
TGTGCCAGCAGGGCCCCCGGGACAGGAAACTATGGCTACACCTTC
>-|TRBV15|-|TRBJ1-2
CATSRGGGPSNYGYTF
TGTGCCACCAGCCGCGGGGGAGGACCTTCTAACTATGGCTACACCTTC
>-|TRBV15|-|TRBJ1-1
CATSRDFPSGAFF
TGTGCCACCAGCAGAGATTTCCCCAGTGGAGCTTTCTTT